Detailed here is one TCR beta chain. This clonotype was detected only a few times. It lacks a known antigen. No base quality information exists; no much larger clone differs at one position. The time point label for this specimen denotes: newly diagnosed GD, antithyroid drugs for less than 3 months. For both TCR sequencing and RNA sequencing, RNA was extracted from PBMCs using TRIzol. Graves' disease was diagnosed according to American Thyroid Association guidelines. Patients for the study were recruited at an endocrinology department in Xi'an, China. From each patient, about 9 milliliters of peripheral blood was collected into an EDTA anticoagulant tube. Ficoll Paque Plus density gradient separation was used to isolate PBMCs, and no additional T cell sorting was done. An Agilent 2100 Bioanalyzer and agarose gel were used to check RNA quality, and a NanoDrop 2000 was used to measure RNA concentration.

V is reduced by 0 bases and J by 0 bases, leaving a spacing of 9 bases between them. The CDR3 runs 15 amino acids, cysteine and phenylalanine included. Of all the DNA, just the CDR3 is kept, 45 bases in frame from base 1. The germline V gene (reference sequence) yields LNHNV for CDR1 and YYDKDF for CDR2. This sample is part of a study of regulatory T cells in long-lasting Graves disease (dated by TCRdb to the early 2020s). Background on the whole study: Patients with newly diagnosed Graves' disease had been on antithyroid drugs for under 3 months. Persistent Graves' disease patients were compared with newly diagnosed Graves' disease patients by peripheral blood TCR sequencing and RNA sequencing. The study was conducted in China and was registered as a clinical trial. TCR sequencing covered around 13 persistent and roughly 20 newly diagnosed Graves' disease patients, approximately 33 samples in total. The investigation overall reported the following: Compared with newly diagnosed patients, patients with persistent Graves' disease had lower TCR Shannon entropy and fewer highly expanded clones, which suggests clonal expansion. A larger number of public clonotypes was shared among persistent patients (fewer than 3,000) than among newly diagnosed patients (about 990). Sequencing and analysis were limited to the TCR beta chain. Only peripheral blood was studied, because thyroid tissue, the primary lesion, was inaccessible. TRBV28, TRBJ1-2 and TRBJ2-5 were preferentially used in persistent disease, while TRBV20-1 and TRBJ2-1 were favored in newly diagnosed disease. As a limitation, the authors acknowledged that the small sample size may reduce accuracy.

Libraries were built with multiplex PCR. Sequenced on an Illumina HiSeq 4000. TCR beta libraries were built with iRepertoire HTBI primers and Arm-PCR amplification of CDR3 regions. Before sequencing, the PCR products went through gel purification. From the authors' description of their analysis: A total of around 66 TRBV and some 15 TRBJ segments were identified across samples and were used for gene usage analysis of CDR3 amino acid clonotypes. Filtered high-quality paired reads were merged into contigs using COPE and FqMerger. Contigs were aligned with BLAST to IMGT TRBV, TRBD and TRBJ reference genes, and CDR3 was defined per IMGT. Clonotypes above 0.1% frequency were classified as highly expanded clones. Shannon entropy served as the measure of repertoire diversity, while the Gini coefficient captured V-J evenness. Clonotypes shared by more than one individual were considered public. The raw public reads went through TCRdb reprocessing: fastp at Q25, MiXCR clone calling, in-frame beta chains kept. Rows merge per CDR3 protein into single entries with the most common DNA and genes. The authors' filters were not applied to this entry. Within this sample are 400,000 to 450,000 distinct CDR3 sequences, with about 15% of them counted one time only. In total, the top ten clones hold around 10% of the sample.

This same sample was also taken into another study, of T cells in Graves' hyperthyroidism and ophthalmopathy. The other study reports the following: Graves' hyperthyroidism was defined as stable when no progression to ophthalmopathy occurred over 18 months of follow-up. Hyperthyroidism patients were aged 18 to 65 years and newly diagnosed, with disease duration of less than 2 months. The study excluded patients with uncontrolled infections, other autoimmune diseases, pregnancy or lactation. Diagnoses relied on clinical symptoms, serum thyroxine and TRAb, thyroid ultrasound and orbital computed tomography. For the first round of RT-PCR on the TCR CDR3, the HTBI primer set was used together with the Qiagen OneStep RT-PCR kit. Blood samples also contained most of the expanded thyroid clonotypes (frequency above 0.001), which suggests that blood repertoires may reflect thyroid immune responses. A 13 V-J signature model separated ophthalmopathy from stable hyperthyroidism, with about 88% sensitivity and 81.08% specificity in cross-validation and 80%/75% in testing. In validation, the model predicted progression to ophthalmopathy a median of approximately 6.3 months before onset, with about 70% sensitivity and roughly 73% specificity. To identify TCR V-J signatures that set the groups apart, the researchers used a discovery cohort of 100 patients, made up of around 40 with Graves' ophthalmopathy and 57 with stable Graves' hyperthyroidism. Prospective prediction of ophthalmopathy was tested in an independent validation cohort of 18 to 20 hyperthyroidism patients and 15 to 17 patients who later progressed to ophthalmopathy. The roughly 90 discovery patients were divided at random into training and test sets in a 7:3 ratio. In several Graves' hyperthyroidism patients, the study also compared T-cell repertoires from thyroid tissue with T-cell repertoires from blood. Following sampling, methimazole starting at 30 mg daily was given to hyperthyroidism patients, and high-dose intravenous methylprednisolone was given to ophthalmopathy patients. A second multiplex PCR round built the libraries, followed by size selection and purification. Sequencing of the libraries was done on an Illumina HiSeq2000 using paired-end 100 bp reads. SOAPnuke was used to process the raw data, removing reads that contained adapters or uncalled bases, had a mean Phred below 15, or lacked an exact match to the constant primer or identifier. COPE v1.2.5 was used to merge high-quality paired reads, and clonotypes were defined as unique nucleotide sequences. Clonotypes were aligned to IMGT TRBV, TRBD and TRBJ reference segments using MiTCR v1.1. The analysis included only V-J combinations with a frequency above 0.0001, which together covered roughly 99% of the repertoires. A TCS score was defined as the ratio of F50 (clonal expansion) to E x V (chaos), with BLOSUM62-based TCRdist applied between CDR3 peptides within each V-J. Welch's t-statistics and random forest reduced around 510 V-J features to about 13, which were used in a naive Bayes classifier (R e1071). Sample size was not statistically predetermined, and investigators were not blinded to group allocation. The paper reports TCR Vbeta CDR3 sequencing of approximately 140 peripheral blood samples: over 40 ophthalmopathy, under 80 hyperthyroidism and approximately 17 progressor patients.

Specimen: peripheral blood mononuclear cells (PBMCs), collected at new diagnosis, from a patient treated with antithyroid drugs. The V and J genes are TRBV15 and TRBJ2-7; no D gene is confidently identified. This receptor was obtained from a woman in her twenties or thirties with Graves disease. Donor details come from another sample of the same person, matched by shared clones. The DNA sequence is TGTGCCACCAGCAGAGATCTACAGAACTCCTACGAGCAGTACTTC. Its product reads: CATSRDLQNSYEQYF.